The clone carrying this TCR beta chain appeared a few times. Its target is unknown. The record originates from a study of blood T cells in healthy people across ages. Study results and limitations: Using unsorted PBMCs precluded a conclusive naive versus antigen-experienced comparison.

The germline gives CDR1 MGHRA, CDR2 YSYEKL. The CDR3 extends over 15 amino acids. V was clipped by 1 base and J by 5 bases, with 14 bases between them. Next came a second PCR, run for about 7 to 12 cycles, which used a sample-barcoded 5' primer along with a J-beta primer mix. With 12 random nucleotides, a template-switch adaptor tagged each individual cDNA molecule. TCRdb reprocessed the 5' RACE reads with MiXCR, giving one entry per CDR3 protein. The sample holds about 680,000 distinct CDR3 sequences, around 49% seen once. Donors each provided about 9.5 milliliters of peripheral blood. At least 5 micrograms of total RNA were extracted per sample.

Sequencing input: blood. The clonotype originates from a woman aged 60 to 75 in good health. The chain employs TRBV4-1 and TRBJ1-1; D is undetermined. The CDR3 sequence is CASSQATGKNTEAFF. In nucleotides, the CDR3 is TGCGCCAGCAGCCAAGCAACTGGAAAGAATACTGAAGCTTTCTTT.